Below are 20 T cell receptor beta chains sequenced from a single sample in a study of blood T cell repertoires in COVID-19. Produced via immunoSEQ multiplex PCR; TCRdb's table is partial and in-frame only. Seen here are 200,000 to 250,000 clones, roughly nine tenths observed once, and the top ten hold about 3.1%. The specimen was PBMCs or T cells enriched from blood (not recorded which). Receptor source: a woman in her fifties or sixties in a cohort exposed to, infected with or recovered from COVID-19 (not recorded which).

This chain joins TRBV27 and TRBJ1-2; D gene unclear. The CDR3 is made up of 13 amino acids. In germline, CDR1 is MNHEY, CDR2 SMNVEV (reference sequence). Trimming removed 5 bases at V and 2 bases at J, with 9 bases between. The CDR3 DNA reads TGTGCCAGCAGTCAAAGGGAGAACTATGGCTACACCTTC. It codes for CASSQRENYGYTF.

This clone came up once. The chain couples TRBV4-3 to TRBJ2-2; 11 nucleotides line up with TRBD2. J gave up 5 bases and V 1 base, and 3 bases lay outside the gene matches. The CDR3 totals 16 residues. Germline CDR1 is LGHNA and CDR2 is YSLEER. DNA of the CDR3: TGCGCCAGCAGCCAAGCTAGCGGGGGGAGAACCGGGGAGCTGTTTTTT. It translates to CASSQASGGRTGELFF.

The chain uses TRBV18 and TRBJ2-5; D might be TRBD2 (5 bases). This CDR3 comprises 15 residues. Trimming pared 4 bases from V and 2 bases from J, leaving 14 bases between. Germline assignment: CDR1 KGHSH and CDR2 LQKENI. The CDR3 sequence is CASSRGPSSQETQYF. For the CDR3, the DNA is TGTGCCAGCTCACGAGGGCCCTCATCGCAAGAGACCCAGTACTTC.

Concerning this clone itself: This CDR3 is also generated by other DNA sequences in the sample. The rearrangement joins TRBV30 to TRBJ1-5; D remains ambiguous. V was clipped by 0 bases and J by 0 bases, with 6 bases between them. This CDR3 region has 14 residues. Germline CDR1 reads GTSNPN; CDR2 reads SVGIG (reference sequence). CDR3 bases: TGTGCCTGGAGTGTACCTAATAGCAATCAGCCCCAGCATTTT. Translation gives CAWSVPNSNQPQHF. Variable domain in full (rest from reference TRBV30 and TRBJ1-5): SQTIHQWPATLVQPVGSPLSLECTVEGTSNPNLYWYRQAAGRGLQLLFYSVGIGQISSEVPQNLSASRPQDRQFILSSKKLLLSDSGFYLCAWSVPNSNQPQHFGDGTRLSIL.

This CDR3 is CASSLVGTGASLGNTIYF. The DNA of the CDR3 is TGTGCCAGCAGCTTGGTGGGGACAGGTGCTAGCCTCGGAAACACCATATATTTT. The rearrangement joins TRBV5-8 to TRBJ1-3, with 8 bases matching TRBD1. V was clipped by 0 bases and J by 4 bases; unmatched bases: 12. The CDR3 runs to 18 residues. From germline, CDR1 is SGHTS and CDR2 YDEGEE. Filled out from reference TRBV5-8 and TRBJ1-3, the complete variable domain reads EAGVTQSPTHLIKTRGQQATLRCSPISGHTSVYWYQQALGLGLQFLLWYDEGEERNRGNFPPRFSGRQFPNYSSELNVNALELEDSALYLCASSLVGTGASLGNTIYFGEGSWLTVV.

V and J are TRBV30 and TRBJ1-5, with 7 positions matching TRBD1. Germline-derived CDR1 and CDR2 are GTSNPN and SVGIG (reference sequence). The CDR3 spans 14 residues. The junction had 6 bases not matched to a gene; V was cut back by 7 bases and J by 0 bases. As DNA, the CDR3 is TGTGCCTTCCAGGGGGGAAATAGCAATCAGCCCCAGCATTTT. Translation gives CAFQGGNSNQPQHF.

In DNA, the CDR3 is TGTGCCAGCAGCTTGGACCCCGGGGAAAAACTGTTTTTT. Translation: CASSLDPGEKLFF. V and J are TRBV5-4 and TRBJ1-4; D gene unclear. V dropped 0 bases and J dropped 8 bases, with 8 bases sitting between them. Germline V gene sequence: CDR1 SGHNT, CDR2 YYREEE (reference sequence). The CDR3 runs to 13 residues.

This rearrangement joins TRBV5-4 to TRBJ2-5; D is ambiguous. The germline V gene encodes CDR1 SGHNT and CDR2 YYREEE (reference sequence). Deletions cut 6 bases from V and 3 bases from J, with 18 bases between. This CDR3 comprises 15 residues. CDR3 amino acids: CASTLVGQVKETQYF. Here the CDR3 DNA reads TGTGCCAGCACCCTGGTGGGCCAGGTCAAAGAGACCCAGTACTTC.

The sample holds a few counts of this clone. The CDR3 DNA is TGTGCCAGCAGCTTCGCAGGGGGCTACAATCAGCCCCAGCATTTT. Its translation: CASSFAGGYNQPQHF. The rearrangement links TRBV7-2 to TRBJ1-5; 8 nucleotides align to TRBD1. This CDR3 region has 15 residues. The V segment lost 3 bases and the J segment 3 bases; nucleotides outside the gene matches: 4. Germline V CDR1 and CDR2: SGHTA, FQGNSA.

The V call is TRBV19, the J call TRBJ2-7; no definite D call. Germline CDR1 is LNHDA and CDR2 is SQIVND (reference sequence). This CDR3 comprises 14 residues. V was clipped by 7 bases and J by 2 bases, with 15 bases between them. The CDR3 DNA reads as TGTGCCAGTAAAAGGTCGGAGAGAACCTACGAGCAGTACTTC. Amino acids: CASKRSERTYEQYF.

V is TRBV5-4 and J is TRBJ1-2; D possibly corresponds to TRBD1 (5 bases). CDR3 size: 13 residues. Per the germline V gene, CDR1 is SGHNT and CDR2 is YYREEE (reference sequence). V lost 3 bases, J lost 4 bases, and 10 bases lay in between. CDR3 amino acids: CASSSDTSYGYTF. The CDR3 region has the DNA TGTGCCAGCAGCTCGGACACAAGCTATGGCTACACCTTC.

The rearrangement joins TRBV12-3 or TRBV12-4 to TRBJ2-2; 7 positions agree with TRBD1. The CDR3 length is 12 residues. The CDR3 reads CAGQTNTGELFF. CDR3 sequence (DNA): TGTGCGGGACAGACGAACACCGGGGAGCTGTTTTTT.

The chain couples TRBV6-2 or TRBV6-3 to TRBJ2-7; 7 nucleotides line up with TRBD1. Trimming took 2 bases from V and 4 from J; bases not matched to a gene: 5. Germline V gene lookup returns CDR1 MNHEY and CDR2 SVGEGT. The CDR3 is made up of 14 amino acids. This CDR3 is CASSYQKQGYEQYF. The DNA of the CDR3 is TGTGCCAGCAGTTACCAGAAACAGGGGTACGAGCAGTACTTC.

The genes are TRBV9 and TRBJ2-7, with 9 bases lining up with TRBD2. Losses at the gene ends were 0 bases for V and 4 bases for J; bases not matched to a gene: 2. The V gene's germline CDR1 is SGDLS and CDR2 YYNGEE. The CDR3 covers 14 residues. CDR3 region: CASSVEAGGYEQYF. DNA of the CDR3: TGTGCCAGCAGCGTAGAAGCGGGGGGTTACGAGCAGTACTTC.

This CDR3 reads CASSFEYQETQYF. CDR3 sequence (DNA): TGTGCCAGCAGCTTCGAGTACCAAGAGACCCAGTACTTC. The chain joins TRBV7-9 to TRBJ2-5; D is undetermined. This CDR3 comprises 13 residues. Germline CDR1 is SEHNR and CDR2 is FQNEAQ (reference sequence). The germline V and J ends were trimmed by 3 bases and 0 bases, with 5 bases remaining between them. Complete variable domain (other parts from reference TRBV7-9 and TRBJ2-5): DTGVSQNPRHKITKRGQNVTFRCDPISEHNRLYWYRQTLGQGPEFLTYFQNEAQLEKSRLLSDRFSAERPKGSFSTLEIQRTEQGDSAMYLCASSFEYQETQYFGPGTRLLVL.

This sequence joins TRBV15 and TRBJ2-3; weak D call: TRBD1 (6 bases). V dropped 5 bases and J dropped 2 bases, with 11 bases sitting between them. Germline V gives CDR1 LNHNV, CDR2 YYDKDF (reference sequence). The CDR3 has 14 residues. The CDR3 DNA is TGTGCCACCAGCGCAGGGGTCAACACAGATACGCAGTATTTT. Residues: CATSAGVNTDTQYF.

The gene calls are TRBV5-1 and TRBJ1-4, with 10 bases fitting TRBD1. Unmatched junction bases numbered 19, after V lost 8 bases and J lost 3 bases. CDR3 size: 19 residues. Germline V gene sequence: CDR1 SGHRS, CDR2 YFSETQ. The DNA for the CDR3 is TGCGCCAGGTTCAATACTCCGGGACAGGGGTCCGTGGCTAATGAAAAACTGTTTTTT. Translation gives CARFNTPGQGSVANEKLFF.

This clone was found a few times. The rearrangement uses TRBV19 and TRBJ1-2; D is uncertain. The CDR3 covers 12 residues. Trimming took 4 bases from V and 7 from J, leaving 10 bases between them. CDR1 is LNHDA, CDR2 SQIVND, per germline (reference sequence). The CDR3 is CASSNWAVGYTF. CDR3 coding DNA: TGTGCCAGTAGTAACTGGGCAGTTGGCTACACCTTC.

The chain uses TRBV7-6 and TRBJ2-1; perhaps TRBD2 as D (7 bases). There are 15 residues in the CDR3. V dropped 1 base and J dropped 2 bases, with 9 bases sitting between them. Germline V gives CDR1 SGHVS, CDR2 FNYEAQ. The CDR3 DNA reads TGTGCCAGCAGCTTAGGCGGGGGCCCCTACAATGAGCAGTTCTTC. This translates into CASSLGGGPYNEQFF.

The gene calls are TRBV27 and TRBJ1-6; 8 bases match TRBD1. The CDR3 is 15 amino acids. CDR1 is MNHEY, CDR2 SMNVEV, per germline (reference sequence). J gave up 2 bases and V 8 bases, and 5 bases lay outside the gene matches. CDR3 in DNA: TGTGCCAGCCGCAAACAGGGGGCCTATAATTCACCCCTCCACTTT. Amino acids: CASRKQGAYNSPLHF.